The clone carrying this T cell receptor (beta chain) has only a few counts. Libraries were prepared by immunoSEQ multiplex PCR; TCRdb keeps only in-frame clonotypes and omits some of them. The sample yields about 75,000 clones, around 84% seen once. This entry belongs to a study of control samples from healthy donors and cancer patients. The source is a man in his fifties in good health. Sequencing used blood.

Here the CDR3 reads CASSLDSSYEQYF. CDR3 sequence (DNA): TGTGCCAGTAGTCTGGACAGCTCCTACGAGCAGTACTTC. The chain links TRBV19 to TRBJ2-7; possible D gene TRBD1, 6 bases. V was shortened by 5 bases and J by 0 bases, with 8 bases between the two germline ends. The CDR3 has 13 amino acids. Germline V gives CDR1 LNHDA, CDR2 SQIVND (reference sequence).